The sequence of this T cell receptor (beta chain) was determined in a study of human CD8 memory T cell subsets. Findings of the study overall: Estimates computed with Chao1 suggested greater diversity in stem-like memory T cells than in precursor exhausted T cells.

As concerns this clonotype: What it binds is unknown.

UMI-labeled 5' RACE generated the TCR beta libraries. TCRdb re-called the 5' RACE reads; one entry per CDR3 protein, DNA not given. The data include fewer than 8,000 distinct CDR3 sequences; the top ten clones carry over 20%. The germline CDR1 and CDR2 sequences are WSHSY and SAAADI. The CDR3 covers 13 residues. This TCR was sampled from a human donor in good health. Sequenced sample: CD8+ T cells from PBMCs. The chain employs TRBV10-2 and TRBJ2-3. The CDR3 here is CASSAYRTDTQYF.